The table lists the clone carrying this T cell receptor beta chain with a few counts. Its target is unknown. The isolated RNA, all of it, was reverse transcribed, so expressed TCRB transcripts were what got sequenced. The protocol was immunoSEQ multiplex PCR, while the TCRdb copy is restricted to in-frame clones and leaves out a portion. The table records some 160,000 clones, about 8.3% of them present only once. This record belongs to a study of beta chain features in type 1 diabetes. Study-wide context: When patients were set against healthy donors, age, gender and cell yields were similar.

The ends were cut back, 3 bases at V and 3 bases at J, with 10 bases in the middle. In germline, CDR1 is SGHRS, CDR2 YFSETQ. This CDR3 spans 14 amino acids. Study-wide results and limits: Researchers report that Type 1 diabetes patients had moderately but significantly shorter TCRB CDR3s across all four CD4+ subsets. Overrepresentation of cells with high TCR expression could result from cDNA sequencing. TCRB repertoires of naive, central memory and Treg cells appeared more similar among patients than among healthy donors.

The receptor was derived from a woman aged 18-29 years with type 1 diabetes. This chain joins TRBV5-1 and TRBJ1-3; no clear D gene. Input material: central memory CD4+ T cells from blood. CDR3 sequence: CASSSVGGGNTIYF. The CDR3, as DNA: TGCGCCAGCAGCTCGGTTGGTGGTGGAAACACCATATATTTT. Based on the CDR3 plus reference TRBV5-1 and TRBJ1-3, the full variable domain is KAGVTQTPRYLIKTRGQQVTLSCSPISGHRSVSWYQQTPGQGLQFLFEYFSETQRNKGNFPGRFSGRQFSNSRSEMNVSTLELGDSALYLCASSSVGGGNTIYFGEGSWLTVV.